This entry features one T cell receptor (beta chain) sequence. Its specificity is not known. These data belong to a study of T-cell reconstitution after alpha-beta-depleted transplantation in children. Overall study findings and caveats: T-cell counts and diversity were attributed mostly to newly produced T cells one year after transplant.

Using unique molecular identifiers, the investigators prepared the TCRbeta library. MiXCR was run by TCRdb on the PCR reads, yielding one entry per CDR3 protein. The sample includes some 290,000 distinct CDR3 sequences, around 25% seen only once; the top ten take approximately 11%. The input for sequencing was PBMCs, mostly from graft donor cells, taken 180 days after TCRalphabeta/CD19-depleted stem cell transplant. The sequence was collected from a male patient aged 10 to 17 who had a stem cell transplant for acute lymphoblastic leukemia, so the T cells may come from the graft donor.

The CDR3 sequence: CASSPQELGLTQETQYF. The CDR3 bases are TGTGCCAGCTCACCACAAGAGCTAGGGTTGACCCAAGAGACCCAGTACTTC. The rearrangement uses TRBV18 and TRBJ2-5; D gene uncertain. In germline, CDR1 is KGHSH, CDR2 LQKENI. The CDR3 runs to 17 residues. V lost 1 base and J lost 1, with 16 bases in between.